This T cell receptor beta chain stems from a study of blood T cell repertoires in COVID-19. About the research overall: COVID-19 samples from acute and convalescent phases originated in the United States, Italy and Spain. PBMCs, B-cell-depleted T cells, or T cells provided the cDNA or gDNA that made up the material.

V dropped 5 bases and J dropped 1 base, with 12 bases sitting between them. This CDR3 comprises 14 residues. Germline V CDR1 and CDR2: SGHNT, YYREEE (reference sequence). Original processing methods: Scientists estimated how many nucleated cells there were by amplifying reference gene primers. Clones were sequenced by immunoSEQ multiplex PCR, and TCRdb holds only the in-frame ones, with some missing. V and J calls and clone size are given by that table; D and trimming were obtained from the DNA. The sample contains about 200,000 clones, roughly 79% of which appear only once. The sample was peripheral blood. This TCR was sampled from a human donor with acute or convalescent COVID-19. The donor label of this sample is uncertain. The chain joins TRBV5-4 to TRBJ2-5, with D possibly being TRBD2 (6 bases). CDR3 nucleotides: TGTGCCAGCAGTCCGGGACTTACCCAAGAGACCCAGTACTTC. Protein product: CASSPGLTQETQYF.